The next 3 T cell receptor beta chains were all read from a single sample in a study of T cell responses to AZD1222 COVID-19 vaccine. Produced via immunoSEQ multiplex PCR; TCRdb's table is partial and in-frame only. The sample has approximately 81,000 clones, around 90% seen once. Sequencing used peripheral blood, obtained on day 0 of MenACWY control vaccination. The receptors come from an adult in good health.

This chain uses TRBV20-1 with TRBJ2-3; perhaps TRBD1 as D (5 bases). The V end lost 6 bases, the J end lost 4 bases, and 8 bases lay between the germline ends. Germline CDR1 DFQATT, CDR2 SNEGSKA (reference sequence). The CDR3 covers 11 residues. The CDR3 sequence: CSAGAPDTQYF. Here the CDR3 DNA reads TGCAGTGCAGGGGCCCCAGATACGCAGTATTTT.

The genes are TRBV6-5 and TRBJ1-1, with D unclear. Germline V gene lookup returns CDR1 MNHEY and CDR2 SVGAGI. V was clipped by 0 bases and J by 7 bases, with 9 bases between them. This CDR3 is 13 amino acids long. The CDR3 here is CASSYSRAFEAFF. CDR3 DNA: TGTGCCAGCAGTTACTCGAGAGCGTTTGAAGCTTTCTTT.

This chain connects TRBV27 to TRBJ2-1; no definite D call. CDR3 length: 14 amino acids. V was cut by 2 bases and J by 4 bases, with 9 bases left in between. Germline CDR1 reads MNHEY; CDR2 reads SMNVEV (reference sequence). The CDR3 loop is CASSLTRQYNEQFF. The CDR3 region has the DNA TGTGCCAGCAGTTTAACCCGGCAGTACAATGAGCAGTTCTTC.